The source of this T cell receptor beta chain is a study of CD8 T cells in Susac syndrome. RNA totalling roughly 0.5 to 1 ug underwent reverse transcription with random hexamers. TCR beta CDR3 was amplified by immunoSEQ covering 54 Vbeta and 13 Jbeta. TCRdb reprocessed the immunoSEQ multiplex PCR reads via MiXCR and lists one record per CDR3 protein. The data hold around 300,000 distinct CDR3 sequences, with approximately 85% observed a single time. V was pared by 3 bases and J by 0 bases, with 13 bases between. The CDR3 is 16 amino acids. The germline V gene has CDR1 SEHNR and CDR2 FQNEAQ (reference sequence). TCR beta sequences were obtained from blood CD8+ and CD4+ T cells. Bulk CD8+ and CD4+ cells came from magnetic negative isolation; CD8+ TEMRA by FACS.

This receptor was taken from a human donor with multiple sclerosis. Sequenced input: CD8+ T cells from PBMCs. J is TRBJ2-3 and V is TRBV7-9, with D perhaps matching TRBD2 (6 bases). The CDR3 region is CASSFPPDYSTDTQYF. CDR3 nucleotides: TGTGCCAGCAGCTTCCCCCCGGACTACAGCACAGATACGCAGTATTTT.